This passage covers 18 T cell receptor beta chains from one sample sequenced in a study of Graves' ophthalmopathy and Graves' hyperthyroidism. CDR3 regions of TCR beta were amplified from RNA transcripts. HTBI primers served in a first-round RT-PCR, which a second-round multiplex PCR followed. TCRdb reanalysed the multiplex PCR reads using MiXCR and keeps one entry per CDR3 protein. The profile shows about 700,000 distinct CDR3 sequences, approximately 40% of them singletons. The specimen was peripheral blood. The receptors come from an adult man with Graves' ophthalmopathy.

The chain joins TRBV20-1 to TRBJ2-7; D remains unclear. The V gene lost 3 bases and the J gene lost 6 bases, with 9 bases spanning the gap. The CDR3 runs to 11 residues. From germline, CDR1 is DFQATT and CDR2 SNEGSKA (reference sequence). CDR3 sequence: CSASWDREQYF. CDR3 bases: TGCAGTGCTAGTTGGGATCGCGAGCAGTACTTC.

The genes are TRBV4-1 and TRBJ2-7, with 9 bases aligning to TRBD2. Looked up from germline, CDR1 is MGHRA and CDR2 is YSYEKL. V dropped 4 bases and J dropped 3; count of bases not matched to a gene: 10. The CDR3 contains 16 residues. The CDR3 loop reads CASSRAGGGQSYEQYF. CDR3 sequence (DNA): TGCGCCAGCAGCCGTGCGGGAGGGGGACAAAGCTACGAGCAGTACTTC.

In its sample, this clonotype was seen a few times. The chain uses TRBV10-3 and TRBJ1-1; D gene uncertain. Germline CDR1 reads ENHRY; CDR2 reads SYGVKD. Trimming took off 10 bases at V and 1 base at J, with 10 bases between the two ends. The CDR3 contains 12 residues. CDR3 sequence reads: CATTRTNTEAFF. The DNA of the CDR3 is TGTGCCACCACGCGGACGAACACTGAAGCTTTCTTT.

This clonotype has ten or more counts. The gene calls are TRBV13 and TRBJ1-1, with D hard to call. The CDR3 covers 12 residues. Germline CDR1 is PRHDT and CDR2 is FYEKMQ (reference sequence). V was trimmed by 0 bases and J by 7 bases, leaving 6 bases between them. CDR3: CASSLGKGEAFF. The DNA for the CDR3 is TGTGCCAGCAGCTTAGGCAAGGGTGAAGCTTTCTTT.

This clonotype has just a few counts. The chain couples TRBV10-3 to TRBJ1-1; D perhaps matches TRBD1 (6 bases). There are 14 residues in the CDR3. In germline, CDR1 is ENHRY, CDR2 SYGVKD. The germline V and J ends were trimmed by 11 bases and 3 bases, with 19 bases remaining between them. CDR3 loop: CACRAQGLYTEAFF. The DNA of the CDR3 is TGTGCCTGCAGGGCTCAGGGGTTATACACTGAAGCTTTCTTT.

This rearrangement joins TRBV29-1 to TRBJ2-3; D call uncertain. The length of the CDR3 is 12 residues. With 4 bases removed from V and 2 bases from J, the gap between germline ends came to 7 bases. CDR1 is SQVTM, CDR2 ANQGSEA, per germline. CDR3 DNA: TGCAGCGTTGTGTCTGACACAGATACGCAGTATTTT. Its translation: CSVVSDTDTQYF.

The chain couples TRBV6-2 or TRBV6-3 to TRBJ2-7, with a possible D match to TRBD2 (5 bases). V was trimmed by 2 bases and J by 3 bases, leaving 5 bases between them. The CDR3 totals 12 residues. The V gene's germline CDR1 is MNHEY and CDR2 SVGEGT. The CDR3 DNA reads as TGTGCCAGCAGTTACCGGGGCTACGAGCAGTACGTC. It encodes CASSYRGYEQYV.

This clonotype has ten or more counts. V is TRBV24-1 and J is TRBJ2-3; D is unclear. V was clipped by 9 bases and J by 6 bases, with 12 bases between them. There are 12 residues in the CDR3. Per germline, CDR1 KGHDR and CDR2 SFDVKD. The DNA for the CDR3 is TGTGCCACCGACGACGACGGGGATACGCAGTATTTT. This gives the protein CATDDDGDTQYF.

A note on this clonotype: This may be a read error, as it is one base from a much larger clone. Because the CDR3 is missing its conserved closing phenylalanine or tryptophan, this is likely a read error. The rearrangement links TRBV7-9 to TRBJ2-7; 7 bases agree with TRBD1. CDR1 is SEHNR, CDR2 FQNEAQ, per germline (reference sequence). V was pared by 4 bases and J by 5 bases, with 8 bases of the junction left unmatched. This CDR3 region has 14 residues. CDR3 in amino acids: CASSSRVQGHEQYL. CDR3 DNA sequence: TGTGCCAGCAGCTCGAGGGTACAGGGGCACGAGCAGTACCTC.

The J gene is TRBJ1-5, the V gene TRBV10-3; perhaps TRBD1 as D (5 bases). The V gene lost 4 bases and the J gene lost 3 bases, with 10 bases spanning the gap. Germline CDR1 reads ENHRY; CDR2 reads SYGVKD. CDR3 length: 14 amino acids. The CDR3 spells CAISAGWANQPQHF. The CDR3 coding sequence is TGTGCCATCAGTGCAGGGTGGGCCAATCAGCCCCAGCATTTT.

As to this clonotype: An end of the junction does not agree with germline; a read error may underlie this. The chain is built from TRBV19 and TRBJ2-3; D remains unclear. Germline values: CDR1 LNHDA, CDR2 SQIVND (reference sequence). The CDR3 runs to 12 residues. The CDR3 is CASRADLNTRYF. The CDR3 bases are TGTGCCAGTAGGGCGGACCTAAATACGCGGTATTTT.

This chain links TRBV29-1 with TRBJ1-4, with TRBD1 matching 7 bases. CDR3 length: 13 amino acids. Germline V CDR1 and CDR2: SQVTM, ANQGSEA. V shed 7 bases, J shed 6 bases, and the junction held 8 bases outside the gene matches. The CDR3 is CSAERQGDEKLFF. CDR3 DNA: TGCAGCGCTGAGAGACAGGGAGATGAAAAACTGTTTTTT.

The rearrangement uses TRBV6-6 and TRBJ2-5; D uncertain. From germline, CDR1 is MNHNY and CDR2 SVGAGI (reference sequence). The CDR3 spans 13 residues. Between the trimmed V and J ends, which lost 8 bases and 2 bases, there was a span of 12 bases. The CDR3, as DNA: TGTGCCAGCCAACCACGCGAACAAGAGACCCAGTACTTC. Its protein product is CASQPREQETQYF.

V gene TRBV2 combines with J gene TRBJ2-5; D gene ambiguous. Per germline, CDR1 SNHLY and CDR2 FYNNEI. The CDR3 sequence is 13 residues long. V gave up 11 bases and J gave up 5 bases, with 18 bases separating them. The CDR3 DNA follows: TGTGCCGGAAAACCGGATGGTTGGGAGACCCAGTACTTC. It yields the protein CAGKPDGWETQYF.

This clonotype showed up just a few times. This chain links TRBV2 with TRBJ2-7, with D tentatively TRBD1 or TRBD2 (5 bases each). The germline V and J ends were trimmed by 8 bases and 6 bases, with 17 bases remaining between them. Looked up from germline, CDR1 is SNHLY and CDR2 is FYNNEI. The CDR3 has 13 amino acids. This chain's CDR3 is CASSPGSGSEQYF. In nucleotides, the CDR3 is TGTGCCAGCTCACCAGGGTCGGGGAGCGAGCAGTACTTC.

The chain combines TRBV7-9 with TRBJ1-4; the D is unclear. The CDR3 has 17 residues. Looked up from germline, CDR1 is SEHNR and CDR2 is FQNEAQ (reference sequence). V gave up 5 bases and J gave up 5 bases, with 21 bases separating them. Here the CDR3 DNA reads TGTGCCAGCAGCCGAAACTCCCAGGCAGGAACGAATGAAAAACTGTTTTTT. Protein sequence: CASSRNSQAGTNEKLFF.

CDR3 in DNA: TGTGCCTCGGGGTTTGGATACGAGCAGTACTTC. As protein: CASGFGYEQYF. The chain has TRBV10-3 and TRBJ2-7, with D perhaps TRBD2 (5 bases). The length of the CDR3 is 11 residues. V lost 11 bases, J lost 4 bases, and 12 bases lay in between. Germline CDR1 reads ENHRY; CDR2 reads SYGVKD.

This chain links TRBV11-2 with TRBJ2-7; D gene unclear. The germline V and J ends were trimmed by 7 bases and 0 bases, with 13 bases remaining between them. Germline assignment: CDR1 SGHAT and CDR2 FQNNGV. CDR3 length: 14 amino acids. This CDR3 is CASTLTRFSYEQYF. CDR3 coding DNA: TGTGCCAGCACCCTAACCCGATTCTCCTACGAGCAGTACTTC.